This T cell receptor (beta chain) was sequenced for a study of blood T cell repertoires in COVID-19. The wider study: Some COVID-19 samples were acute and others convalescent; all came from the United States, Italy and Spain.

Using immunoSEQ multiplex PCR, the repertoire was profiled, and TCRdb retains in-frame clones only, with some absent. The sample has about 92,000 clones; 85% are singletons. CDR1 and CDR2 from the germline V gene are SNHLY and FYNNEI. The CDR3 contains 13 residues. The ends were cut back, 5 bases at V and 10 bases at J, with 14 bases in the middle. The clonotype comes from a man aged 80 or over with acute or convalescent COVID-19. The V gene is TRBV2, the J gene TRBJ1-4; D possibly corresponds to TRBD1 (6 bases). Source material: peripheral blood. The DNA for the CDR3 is TGTGCCAGCAGTTCTAGGGAGGGGGGAAAACTGTTTTTT. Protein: CASSSREGGKLFF.